Shown below are 7 T cell receptor beta chains from a single sample sequenced in a study of blood T cell repertoires in COVID-19. The protocol was immunoSEQ multiplex PCR, while the TCRdb copy is restricted to in-frame clones and leaves out a portion. The data show about 350,000 clones, roughly 90% seen once. Sequenced material: PBMCs or T cells enriched from blood (not recorded which). The receptor set was obtained from a woman in her 30s who had been exposed to COVID-19.

A single count supports this clone. The chain recombines TRBV30 with TRBJ1-1; 9 bases fit TRBD1. CDR3 length: 13 amino acids. V was pared by 5 bases and J by 3 bases, with 4 bases of the junction left unmatched. Germline loops: CDR1 GTSNPN, CDR2 SVGIG (reference sequence). The CDR3: CAWLDRGDTEAFF. The CDR3 region has the DNA TGTGCCTGGCTGGACAGGGGAGACACTGAAGCTTTCTTT.

The V and J genes are TRBV28 and TRBJ1-2, with D possibly matching TRBD1 (6 bases). The V end lost 6 bases, the J end lost 4 bases, and 15 bases lay between the germline ends. Germline CDR1 is MDHEN and CDR2 is SYDVKM. The CDR3 is 14 residues long. The CDR3 loop is CASSRGQNGYGYTF. The CDR3 DNA is TGTGCCAGCAGCCGTGGACAGAATGGCTATGGCTACACCTTC.

The CDR3 sequence is CASTEGAAFSGNTIYF. The CDR3 region has the DNA TGCGCCAGCACCGAAGGGGCAGCCTTCTCTGGAAACACCATATATTTT. The J gene is TRBJ1-3, the V gene TRBV10-2; possible D gene TRBD1, 5 bases. This CDR3 region has 16 residues. Germline loops: CDR1 WSHSY, CDR2 SAAADI. V lost 7 bases, J lost 0 bases, and 16 bases lay in between.

A remark on this clone: Sequence at one end of the junction differs from germline and may be a read error. The rearrangement links TRBV7-2 to TRBJ1-2, with 10 bases that match TRBD1. The CDR3 runs 15 residues. Per germline, CDR1 SGHTA and CDR2 FQGNSA. The CDR3 spells CASSFAGSPGQGVHF. The CDR3 DNA sequence: TGTGCCAGCAGCTTCGCTGGGTCCCCTGGACAGGGGGTGCACTTC.

This chain joins TRBV7-8 and TRBJ2-5; D gene unclear. Germline V gene data show CDR1 as SGHVS and CDR2 as FQNEAQ. The CDR3 runs to 12 residues. Trimming removed 6 bases at V and 3 bases at J, with 8 bases between. Here the CDR3 DNA reads TGTGCCAGCAGTGGCGAGGAAGAGACCCAGTACTTC. Translation: CASSGEEETQYF.

Written as DNA, the CDR3 is TGTGCCAGTAGATTAACAGGAGATCCCTATGGCTACACCTTC. This translates into CASRLTGDPYGYTF. The J gene is TRBJ1-2, the V gene TRBV19; D may be TRBD1 (5 bases). This CDR3 region has 14 residues. Germline V gives CDR1 LNHDA, CDR2 SQIVND (reference sequence). Trimming left V 6 bases short and J 4 bases short, with 15 bases between. The full variable domain, in which reference TRBV19 and TRBJ1-2 provide the parts outside the CDR3, is DGGITQSPKYLFRKEGQNVTLSCEQNLNHDAMYWYRQDPGQGLRLIYYSQIVNDFQKGDIAEGYSVSREKKESFPLTVTSAQKNPTAFYLCASRLTGDPYGYTFGSGTRLTVV.

V usage is TRBV4-1 and J usage is TRBJ2-1, with a possible D match to TRBD1 (6 bases). Germline V gene sequence: CDR1 MGHRA, CDR2 YSYEKL. The CDR3 covers 18 residues. V lost 0 bases to trimming and J lost 2 bases, with 17 bases between them. CDR3 amino acids: CASSQDPPLRGTYNEQFF. The CDR3, as DNA: TGCGCCAGCAGCCAAGATCCCCCACTAAGGGGGACCTACAATGAGCAGTTCTTC.